A single sample is the source of the 26 T cell receptor beta chains below, sequenced in a study of cytomegalovirus exposure and HLA in healthy donors. 60 Vbeta and 13 Jbeta primers were used in PCR. The repertoire was sequenced with immunoSEQ multiplex PCR; TCRdb's copy has only in-frame clones and lacks some. This repertoire shows some 57,000 clones, 70% to 80% found once; its top ten account for around 19%. The sequenced material came from PBMCs. All receptors derive from a woman aged 60-75 years in good health and CMV-seropositive.

The count of this clone is one. The CDR3 protein is CASSRPGQLYGYTF. The DNA for the CDR3 is TGTGCCAGCAGCAGGCCGGGACAATTATATGGCTACACCTTC. The J gene is TRBJ1-2, the V gene TRBV5-6, with D possibly matching TRBD1 (6 bases). The CDR3 sequence is 14 residues long. V lost 4 bases, J lost 5 bases, and 15 bases lay in between. Germline V CDR1 and CDR2: SGHDT, YYEEEE.

This clone showed up just a few times. J is TRBJ1-1 and V is TRBV5-1; D gene uncertain. The V and J ends lost 4 bases and 3 bases respectively, with 10 bases between them. The CDR3 sequence is 13 residues long. In germline, CDR1 is SGHRS, CDR2 YFSETQ. CDR3 residues: CASSINRDTEAFF. In nucleotides, the CDR3 is TGCGCCAGCAGCATAAACCGGGACACTGAAGCTTTCTTT.

The chain recombines TRBV7-2 with TRBJ1-2, with TRBD1 as a possible D gene (5 bases). Germline V gene sequence: CDR1 SGHTA, CDR2 FQGNSA. The CDR3 contains 12 residues. Trimming removed 9 bases at V and 5 bases at J, with 13 bases between. CDR3 DNA sequence: TGTGCCAGTTATCGGGGGTCTTATGGCTACACCTTC. It codes for CASYRGSYGYTF.

The chain is built from TRBV10-3 and TRBJ2-5; 10 bases match TRBD2. The CDR3 runs 15 residues. The germline CDR1 and CDR2 sequences are ENHRY and SYGVKD. The V gene end was trimmed by 3 bases and the J gene end by 4 bases; junction bases not matched to a gene: 5. The CDR3 nucleotides read TGTGCCATCAGTGAAGTAGCGGGGGGAGGAGAGACCCAGTACTTC. Translation: CAISEVAGGGETQYF.

The V gene is TRBV19, the J gene TRBJ1-1, with a tentative D call TRBD1 (6 bases). The CDR3 length is 14 residues. Trimming cost V 3 bases and J 8 bases, with 16 bases left between them. Germline V gene data show CDR1 as LNHDA and CDR2 as SQIVND (reference sequence). Here the CDR3 reads CASSIGGPGGEAFF. The CDR3 nucleotides are TGTGCCAGTAGTATCGGGGGGCCGGGGGGGGAAGCTTTCTTT.

The rearrangement links TRBV7-6 to TRBJ1-1; no reliable D call. V lost 3 bases and J 4 bases, leaving 9 bases between the germline ends. This CDR3 has 13 amino acids. The germline CDR1 and CDR2 sequences are SGHVS and FNYEAQ. As DNA, the CDR3 is TGTGCCAGCAGCTTTCAGGCTGGCACTGAAGCTTTCTTT. It specifies CASSFQAGTEAFF.

The rearrangement links TRBV5-5 to TRBJ1-6; the D is unclear. Germline lookup yields CDR1 SGHKS and CDR2 YYEKEE (reference sequence). The CDR3 length is 15 residues. V lost 0 bases and J lost 6, with 10 bases in between. CDR3 amino acids: CASSLDGILNSPLHF. CDR3 DNA: TGTGCCAGCAGCTTGGACGGGATCCTTAATTCACCCCTCCACTTT.

With respect to this clone: Additional DNA sequences in this sample encode the identical CDR3. This chain joins TRBV11-2 and TRBJ1-2; 8 nucleotides match TRBD1. This CDR3 spans 15 amino acids. V trimming: 1 base; J trimming: 4 bases; junction bases outside the gene matches: 5. CDR1 and CDR2 from the germline V gene are SGHAT and FQNNGV. The CDR3 DNA reads as TGTGCCAGCAGCTTAGTCGGACAGGGAGGCTATGGCTACACCTTC. It codes for CASSLVGQGGYGYTF.

This sequence joins TRBV6-1 and TRBJ1-6; unclear D gene. Germline lookup yields CDR1 MNHNS and CDR2 SASEGT. The V gene lost 3 bases and the J gene lost 6 bases, with 6 bases spanning the gap. This CDR3 contains 13 residues. The CDR3 spells CASSELLNSPLHF. CDR3 DNA sequence: TGTGCCAGCAGTGAGCTACTTAATTCACCCCTCCACTTT.

This chain joins TRBV6-5 and TRBJ1-3; tentative D call: TRBD1 (5 bases). CDR1 and CDR2 (germline): MNHEY, SVGAGI. The CDR3 contains 14 residues. Trimming shortened V by 6 bases and J by 4 bases, and 13 bases separated the two germline ends. CDR3 in DNA: TGTGCCAGCAGCGCAGGGTTTGGGGGAAACACCATATATTTT. It yields the protein CASSAGFGGNTIYF.

The V and J genes are TRBV5-1 and TRBJ1-6; 8 bases are shared with TRBD1. Trimming took 0 bases from V and 7 from J; bases not matched to a gene: 6. The CDR3 is 16 amino acids. Germline values: CDR1 SGHRS, CDR2 YFSETQ. CDR3 nucleotides: TGCGCCAGCAGCTTGGACCTCAGGGGGCAGAATTCACCCCTCCACTTT. This gives the protein CASSLDLRGQNSPLHF.

The chain uses TRBV5-6 and TRBJ1-2; D unclear. CDR3 size: 13 residues. From germline, CDR1 is SGHDT and CDR2 YYEEEE. Trimming stripped 2 bases from V and 8 bases from J, with 13 bases between. The CDR3 protein is CASSLESTFGYTF. DNA for the CDR3: TGTGCCAGCAGCTTAGAATCTACGTTCGGCTACACCTTC.

V and J are TRBV6-5 and TRBJ1-6, with TRBD1 matching over 7 bases. V trimming: 2 bases; J trimming: 7 bases; junction bases outside the gene matches: 8. CDR3 length equals 16 residues. Looked up from germline, CDR1 is MNHEY and CDR2 is SVGAGI. The CDR3 protein is CASSYITGAANSPLHF. In nucleotides, the CDR3 is TGTGCCAGCAGTTACATTACAGGGGCCGCGAATTCACCCCTCCACTTT.

This clone was detected a few times. This rearrangement joins TRBV4-3 to TRBJ1-1; 9 bases map to TRBD1. From germline, CDR1 is LGHNA and CDR2 YSLEER. CDR3 length: 16 amino acids. V was pared by 1 base and J by 0 bases, with 3 bases of the junction left unmatched. CDR3: CASSQGQGVMNTEAFF. The CDR3 nucleotides read TGCGCCAGCAGCCAAGGACAGGGGGTAATGAACACTGAAGCTTTCTTT.

V is TRBV7-2 and J is TRBJ1-2; 7 nucleotides align to TRBD1. The germline V gene encodes CDR1 SGHTA and CDR2 FQGNSA. V trimming: 1 base; J trimming: 5 bases; junction bases outside the gene matches: 10. CDR3 length equals 16 residues. DNA of the CDR3: TGTGCCAGCAGCTTAGATCAGGGGGGCAGGGGTTATGGCTACACCTTC. Protein sequence: CASSLDQGGRGYGYTF. Filled out from reference TRBV7-2 and TRBJ1-2, the complete variable domain reads GAGVSQSPSNKVTEKGKDVELRCDPISGHTALYWYRQSLGQGLEFLIYFQGNSAPDKSGLPSDRFSAERTGGSVSTLTIQRTQQEDSAVYLCASSLDQGGRGYGYTFGSGTRLTVV.

This clone was seen once. V and J are TRBV19 and TRBJ2-3; 11 bases fit TRBD2. There are 16 residues in the CDR3. V shed 8 bases and J 0 bases; nucleotides not matched to a gene: 7. Germline CDR1 LNHDA, CDR2 SQIVND (reference sequence). The CDR3 spells CASSKRLAGSTDTQYF. Here the CDR3 DNA reads TGTGCCAGTTCCAAGAGACTAGCGGGGAGCACAGATACGCAGTATTTT.

The V gene is TRBV6-5, the J gene TRBJ1-1; D remains ambiguous. The CDR3 extends over 13 amino acids. The germline V gene encodes CDR1 MNHEY and CDR2 SVGAGI. Trimming stripped 7 bases from V and 0 bases from J, with 9 bases between. The CDR3 coding sequence is TGTGCCAGCAAGGAGCTCATGAACACTGAAGCTTTCTTT. Translation gives CASKELMNTEAFF.

The chain employs TRBV7-8 and TRBJ2-7, with TRBD1 identical over 8 bases. Trimming took 5 bases from V and 0 from J; bases not matched to a gene: 3. The CDR3 sequence is 14 residues long. Germline assignment: CDR1 SGHVS and CDR2 FQNEAQ. DNA of the CDR3: TGTGCCAGCAGCCAGGGGGCAAGCTCCTACGAGCAGTACTTC. Translation gives CASSQGASSYEQYF.

The chain carries TRBV18 and TRBJ1-2; the D is unclear. Germline V gene data show CDR1 as KGHSH and CDR2 as LQKENI. This CDR3 is built from 14 residues. The V end was cut by 6 bases, the J end by 4 bases, with 15 bases between. Written as DNA, the CDR3 is TGTGCCAGCTCGCCGGGAGCGGGCAGCTATGGCTACACCTTC. This gives the protein CASSPGAGSYGYTF.

This clone was seen a few times. The V call is TRBV19, the J call TRBJ1-2; D not resolved. Looked up from germline, CDR1 is LNHDA and CDR2 is SQIVND (reference sequence). The CDR3 length is 13 residues. Trimming cost V 3 bases and J 8 bases, with 13 bases left between them. CDR3 sequence (DNA): TGTGCCAGTAGTATTAATTCCGAGGGAGGCTACACCTTC. It translates to CASSINSEGGYTF.

V gene TRBV10-3 combines with J gene TRBJ1-5; weak D call: TRBD1 (6 bases). Germline CDR1 ENHRY, CDR2 SYGVKD. V shed 6 bases and J shed 7 bases, with 13 bases lying between them. The CDR3 covers 13 residues. As DNA, the CDR3 is TGTGCCATCAGCGGGGGGCCTGGCCAGCCCCAGCATTTT. Encoded protein: CAISGGPGQPQHF.

V is TRBV2 and J is TRBJ2-5; 10 bases agree with TRBD1. V lost 11 bases and J lost 9; bases outside the gene matches: 9. The CDR3 loop spans 12 amino acids. CDR1 and CDR2 (germline): SNHLY, FYNNEI. DNA for the CDR3: TGTGCCGGGGGACAGGGGAGATTGGCCCAGTACTTC. It is translated as CAGGQGRLAQYF.

This clone was detected a few times. This chain uses TRBV25-1 with TRBJ2-7; possible D gene TRBD2, 6 bases. The CDR3 extends over 14 amino acids. Trimming left V 1 base short and J 2 bases short, with 9 bases between. CDR1 is MGHDK and CDR2 is SYGVNS in the germline V gene. CDR3 in DNA: TGTGCCAGCAGTGAATTGCGGGACGCCTACGAGCAGTACTTC. It encodes CASSELRDAYEQYF.

This clone was seen a few times. The V call is TRBV7-2, the J call TRBJ1-5; no clear D. V lost 0 bases and J lost 2, with 5 bases in between. The CDR3 is 14 residues long. Germline CDR1 SGHTA, CDR2 FQGNSA. CDR3 sequence: CASSLAGRNQPQHF. CDR3 sequence (DNA): TGTGCCAGCAGCTTAGCGGGCCGCAATCAGCCCCAGCATTTT.

This chain links TRBV9 with TRBJ2-5; 7 nucleotides agree with TRBD1. There are 16 residues in the CDR3. Germline V gene data show CDR1 as SGDLS and CDR2 as YYNGEE. V shed 2 bases and J 2 bases; nucleotides not matched to a gene: 9. CDR3 sequence (DNA): TGTGCCAGCAGCGTTAGGACAGGCTCATTACAAGAGACCCAGTACTTC. Translated: CASSVRTGSLQETQYF.

This clone was counted once. The chain links TRBV4-2 to TRBJ2-7; 13 bases align to TRBD2. Germline CDR1 is LGHNA and CDR2 is YNFKEQ. CDR3 length equals 16 residues. Trimming cost V 5 bases and J 2 bases; bases outside gene matches: 6. The CDR3 DNA follows: TGTGCCAGCAGCTTGGGGACTAGCGGGGTTCCCTACGAGCAGTACTTC. This translates into CASSLGTSGVPYEQYF.